Here is one T cell receptor beta chain with its context. Antigen unknown. The assay was immunoSEQ multiplex PCR, and TCRdb's table has in-frame clones only and misses some. The sample shows some 79,000 clones, 94% of them seen only once. This CDR3 is 16 amino acids long. Germline loops: CDR1 MDHEN, CDR2 SYDVKM. Germline trimming cut 4 bases from V and 0 bases from J; bases unmatched to any gene: 5. This sample stems from a study of cytomegalovirus exposure and HLA in healthy donors. Study-level points and caveats: According to a later analysis, TCR clusters from the first cohort tended to co-occur in the roughly 130 validation repertoires. Many donors carried some public TCRs, although rarity characterized most TCR sequences.

This TCR derives from a woman aged 18 to 35 in good health and CMV-seropositive. The V gene is TRBV28, the J gene TRBJ1-2; 10 nucleotides line up with TRBD1. The sample consisted of PBMCs. CDR3 sequence: CASSYIGQGANYGYTF. CDR3 DNA sequence: TGTGCCAGCAGTTATATCGGACAGGGGGCTAACTATGGCTACACCTTC.